The T cell receptor (beta chain) under discussion was sequenced for a study of Tregs in tolerant kidney transplant recipients. As for this clone: The antigen is unknown.

Only in-frame clones appear in the TCRdb table, and some are missing; sequencing was by immunoSEQ multiplex PCR. The sample consists of about 90,000 clones, approximately 94% of them appearing once. Related graft donors supplied nonmyeloablative bone marrow transplants, and mixed chimerism was transient. Unstimulated Tregs (CD4+CD25+CD127-) and CD4+CD25- non-Tregs were sorted from PBMCs. Germline V CDR1 and CDR2: MGHRA, YSYEKL. Trimming removed 0 bases from V and 4 bases from J, with 14 bases in between. The CDR3 is 16 amino acids. Study-wide results and limits: Some patients' samples used different primers over time, so nucleotide sequences weren't comparable.

This TCR was recovered from a human patient who received a combined kidney and bone marrow transplant. Some of the T cells may derive from the graft donor. The sequencing here drew on CD4+ T cells from blood (PBMCs), taken 12 months after the transplant. The chain combines TRBV4-1 with TRBJ2-3, with D perhaps matching TRBD2 (7 bases). CDR3 residues: CASSQERGGVADTQYF. The CDR3, as DNA: TGCGCCAGCAGCCAAGAGAGGGGGGGTGTCGCAGATACGCAGTATTTT.